Below, one T cell receptor (beta chain) is given with its context. Its antigen is still unknown. One end of the junction is discordant with germline, which a read error may explain. The authors made TCR beta cDNA from around 500 ng total RNA with a constant-region primer. Each TCR beta library was derived from three nested multiplex PCR rounds that employed slightly modified ARM-PCR. Each CDR3 protein is one row after TCRdb ran MiXCR on the multiplex PCR reads. The sample includes more than 50,000 distinct CDR3 sequences, over 65% seen only once; the top ten take roughly 26%. The data originate from a study of tumor-infiltrating lymphocytes in primary liver carcinoma. The study, taken as a whole, reports: Only about 7.5-24% of top clones showed up in all five tumor regions.

Unsorted bulk tissue of about 19-31 mg yielded co-extracted RNA and DNA. The patients lived with chronic HBV infection and had not yet received any treatment. Uniformly, tumor samples exhibited a viable tumor cell fraction exceeding 90%. This clonotype was obtained from a man in his forties or fifties with primary liver carcinoma and hepatitis B virus infection. Material: liver tumor tissue from sampling region 2. As for subset: tumor region T2, inferior pole.

DNA for the CDR3: TGTCCCAACAGGGCAGGGGGAGATCAACCCCAGCATTTT. This translates into CPNRAGGDQPQHF. This sequence joins TRBV6-1 and TRBJ1-5; TRBD1 matches 7 bases. Germline values: CDR1 MNHNS, CDR2 SASEGT. The CDR3 sequence is 13 residues long.